This T cell receptor (beta chain) comes out of a study of blood T cell repertoires in COVID-19 (dated by TCRdb to 2019 to 2021). For the study in its entirety: Samples from collaborators originated in the United States, Italy and Spain and spanned both the acute and convalescent phases of COVID-19. The material from the prospective study consisted of cDNA or gDNA derived from T cells, B-cell-depleted T cells, or PBMCs. Deeply sampled blood TCRbeta repertoires from subjects exposed to, actively infected with, or recovered from COVID-19 were included in the dataset. A freely available public database, intended as a resource for researchers studying the immune response to SARS-CoV-2, is where the repertoires were released. The samples were drawn from the first 160 participants of the ongoing ImmuneRACE study and from roughly 1,300 subjects provided by 6 global collaborators. Sample metadata almost always included a de-identified subject ID, COVID-19 status, age in years and sex. Where available, HLA class I and class II types were obtained from metadata supplied by the sample provider rather than from assay-based typing. Study-level results and caveats: Clinical and demographic metadata were provided uncurated, with the amount varying by source and participant.

On this clone: Its binding antigen is unknown. It has no much larger one-base neighbor in the sample; base qualities were not kept.

The immunoSEQ Assay, a bias-controlled multiplex PCR, was used to amplify TCRbeta CDR3 regions from genomic DNA. As for the authors' bioinformatics: Nucleated cell counts per sample were estimated from amplification of reference gene primers within the assay. Sequence reads were collapsed and filtered to measure the absolute abundance of every unique TCRbeta CDR3 rearrangement. For each sample, productive Simpson clonality was calculated as the square root of Simpson's diversity index across productive rearrangements. This is the immuneACCESS table as TCRdb keeps it, with only in-frame sequences that have V and J called. A part of the clones is gone; compared with another copy, unresolved V genes explain less than half, and the rest is unexplained. For V, J and clone size, that table is used; D and trimming come from the DNA. The sample has a few hundred thousand clones on record, about 91% of them singletons. The ten largest clones represent about 2.5% of the sample.

At one collaborating source in Seattle, patients were enrolled during active infection and were followed longitudinally through the course of disease. Collaborating institutions collected whole blood in K2EDTA tubes following their own protocols. For TCRbeta analysis, collaborators shipped samples in one of three forms: frozen whole blood, isolated PBMCs, or DNA extracted from either of those sample types. Via the germline V gene (reference sequence), CDR1 is PRHDT and CDR2 FYEKMQ. V drops 3 bases and J drops 5 bases, leaving 13 bases in between. The CDR3 has 14 amino acids, counting the end cysteine and phenylalanine. Only the CDR3 portion is preserved as DNA: 42 bases, with reading frame beginning at the first base.

This clonotype originated in a person under 35 with COVID-19, enrolled during active disease. The rearrangement joined TRBV13 to TRBJ2-5; TRBD2 could be the D gene, as 7 bases match. Sequenced input: peripheral blood. CDR3 sequence: CASSFDRRGETQYF. Here is the DNA: TGTGCCAGCAGCTTTGACAGGCGGGGGGAGACCCAGTACTTC.